This note documents a single T cell receptor beta chain sequence. The data derive from a study of Graves' ophthalmopathy and Graves' hyperthyroidism. The CDR3 has 15 residues. With 3 bases removed from V and 4 bases from J, the gap between germline ends came to 15 bases. From RNA, the CDR3 regions of TCR beta chains were amplified and sequenced. Investigators did first-round RT-PCR with HTBI primers, then second-round multiplex PCR. A single record per CDR3 protein comes from TCRdb applying MiXCR to the multiplex PCR reads. The sample includes 170,000 or so distinct CDR3 sequences, approximately 40% of them seen just once.

The receptor's source is a woman aged 40 to 50 with Graves' ophthalmopathy. Source material: peripheral blood. The chain is built from TRBV12-3 or TRBV12-4 and TRBJ1-2; D is possibly TRBD1 (5 bases). The CDR3: CASSFPGGEAYGYTF. CDR3 coding DNA: TGTGCCAGCAGTTTCCCGGGAGGGGAGGCCTATGGCTACACCTTC.